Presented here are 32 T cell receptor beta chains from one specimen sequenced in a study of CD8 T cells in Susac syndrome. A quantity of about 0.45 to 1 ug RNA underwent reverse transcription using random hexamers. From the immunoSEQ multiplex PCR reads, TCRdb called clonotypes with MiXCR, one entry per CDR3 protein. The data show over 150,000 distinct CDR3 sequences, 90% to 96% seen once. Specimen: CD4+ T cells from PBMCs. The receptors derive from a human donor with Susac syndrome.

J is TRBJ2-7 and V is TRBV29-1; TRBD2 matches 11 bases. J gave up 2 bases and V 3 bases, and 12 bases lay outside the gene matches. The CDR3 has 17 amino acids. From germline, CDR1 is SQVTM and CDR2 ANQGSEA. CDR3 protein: CSVETGLAGLTTYEQYV. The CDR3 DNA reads TGCAGCGTTGAGACAGGACTAGCGGGCCTAACGACCTACGAGCAGTACGTC.

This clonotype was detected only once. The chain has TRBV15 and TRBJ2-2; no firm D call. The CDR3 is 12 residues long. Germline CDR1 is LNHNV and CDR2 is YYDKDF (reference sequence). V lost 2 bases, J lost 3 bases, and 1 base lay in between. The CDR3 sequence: CATSRYTGELFF. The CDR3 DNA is TGTGCCACCAGCAGATACACCGGGGAGCTGTTTTTT.

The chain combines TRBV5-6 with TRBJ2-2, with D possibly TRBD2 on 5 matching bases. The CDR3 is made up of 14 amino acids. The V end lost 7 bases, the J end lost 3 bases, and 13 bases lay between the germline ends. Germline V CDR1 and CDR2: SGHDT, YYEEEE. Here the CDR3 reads CASRLWGDTGELFF. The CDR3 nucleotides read TGTGCCAGCCGCCTTTGGGGAGACACCGGGGAGCTGTTTTTT. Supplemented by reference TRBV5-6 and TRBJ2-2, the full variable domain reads DAGVTQSPTHLIKTRGQQVTLRCSPKSGHDTVSWYQQALGQGPQFIFQYYEEEERQRGNFPDRFSGHQFPNYSSELNVNALLLGDSALYLCASRLWGDTGELFFGEGSRLTVL.

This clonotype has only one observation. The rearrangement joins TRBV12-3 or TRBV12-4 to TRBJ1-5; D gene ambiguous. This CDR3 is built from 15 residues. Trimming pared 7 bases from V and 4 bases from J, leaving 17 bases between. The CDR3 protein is CASTQGGYRNQPQHF. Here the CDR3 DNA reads TGTGCCAGCACCCAAGGAGGGTATCGGAATCAGCCCCAGCATTTT.

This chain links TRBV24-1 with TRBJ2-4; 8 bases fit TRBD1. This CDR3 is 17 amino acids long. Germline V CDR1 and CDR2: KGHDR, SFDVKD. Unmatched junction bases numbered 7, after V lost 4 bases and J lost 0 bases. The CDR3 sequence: CATSDRGTGGAKNIQYF. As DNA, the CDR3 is TGTGCCACCAGTGACCGCGGGACAGGTGGAGCCAAAAACATTCAGTACTTC.

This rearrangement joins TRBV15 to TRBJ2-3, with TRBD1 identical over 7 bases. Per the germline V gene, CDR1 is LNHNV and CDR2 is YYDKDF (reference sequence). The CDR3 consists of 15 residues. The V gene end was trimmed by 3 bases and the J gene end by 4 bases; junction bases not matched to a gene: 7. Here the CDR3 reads CATSSRPQGADTQYF. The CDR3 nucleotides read TGTGCCACCAGCAGTAGACCCCAGGGGGCAGATACGCAGTATTTT.

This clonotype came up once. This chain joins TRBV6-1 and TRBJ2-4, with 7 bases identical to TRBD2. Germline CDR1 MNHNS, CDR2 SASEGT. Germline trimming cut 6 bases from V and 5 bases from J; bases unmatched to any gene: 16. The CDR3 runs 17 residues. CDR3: CASSQPSGGVKENIQYF. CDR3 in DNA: TGTGCCAGCAGCCAACCGAGTGGGGGGGTGAAGGAAAACATTCAGTACTTC.

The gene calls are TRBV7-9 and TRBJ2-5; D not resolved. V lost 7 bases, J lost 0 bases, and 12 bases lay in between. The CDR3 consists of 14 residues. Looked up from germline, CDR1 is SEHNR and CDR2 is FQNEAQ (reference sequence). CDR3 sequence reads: CASTQVRYQETQYF. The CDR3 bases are TGTGCCAGCACCCAGGTCCGGTACCAAGAGACCCAGTACTTC.

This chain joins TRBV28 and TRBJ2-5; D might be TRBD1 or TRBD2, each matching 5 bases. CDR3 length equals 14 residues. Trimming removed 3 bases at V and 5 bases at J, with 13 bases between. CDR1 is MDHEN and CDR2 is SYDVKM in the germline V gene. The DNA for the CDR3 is TGTGCCAGCAGTTTTGGGCAGGGACCCGAGACCCAGTACTTC. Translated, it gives CASSFGQGPETQYF.

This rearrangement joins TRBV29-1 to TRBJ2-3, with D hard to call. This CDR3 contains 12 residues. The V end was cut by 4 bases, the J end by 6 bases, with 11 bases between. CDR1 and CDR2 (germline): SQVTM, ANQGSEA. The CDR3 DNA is TGCAGCGTTGTTGTGACGGTCGATACGCAGTATTTT. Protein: CSVVVTVDTQYF.

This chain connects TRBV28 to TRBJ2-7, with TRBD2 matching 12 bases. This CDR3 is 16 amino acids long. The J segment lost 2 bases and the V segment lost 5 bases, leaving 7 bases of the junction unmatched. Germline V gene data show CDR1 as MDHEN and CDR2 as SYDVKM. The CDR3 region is CASSPRRTSGAYEQYF. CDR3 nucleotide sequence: TGTGCCAGCAGTCCCCGGCGGACTAGCGGGGCCTACGAGCAGTACTTC. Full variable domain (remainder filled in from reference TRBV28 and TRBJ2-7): DVKVTQSSRYLVKRTGEKVFLECVQDMDHENMFWYRQDPGLGLRLIYFSYDVKMKEKGDIPEGYSVSREKKERFSLILESASTNQTSMYLCASSPRRTSGAYEQYFGPGTRLTVT.

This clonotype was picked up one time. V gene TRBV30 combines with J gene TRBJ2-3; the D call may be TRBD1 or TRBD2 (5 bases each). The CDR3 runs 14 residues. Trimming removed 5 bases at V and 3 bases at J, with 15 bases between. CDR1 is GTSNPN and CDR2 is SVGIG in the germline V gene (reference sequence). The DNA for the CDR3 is TGTGCCTGGGGACGGGACCGCCCTACAGATACGCAGTATTTT. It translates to CAWGRDRPTDTQYF.

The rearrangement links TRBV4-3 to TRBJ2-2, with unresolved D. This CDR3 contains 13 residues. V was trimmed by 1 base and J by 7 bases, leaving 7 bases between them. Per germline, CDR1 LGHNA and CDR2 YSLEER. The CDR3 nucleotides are TGCGCCAGCAGCCAAGTTGCGGTCGGGGAGCTGTTTTTT. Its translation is CASSQVAVGELFF.

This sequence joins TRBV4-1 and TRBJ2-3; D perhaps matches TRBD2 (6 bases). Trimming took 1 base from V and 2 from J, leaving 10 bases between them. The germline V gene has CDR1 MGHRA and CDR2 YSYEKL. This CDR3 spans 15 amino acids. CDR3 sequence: CASSQAEGFTDTQYF. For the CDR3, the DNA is TGCGCCAGCAGCCAAGCGGAGGGATTCACAGATACGCAGTATTTT.

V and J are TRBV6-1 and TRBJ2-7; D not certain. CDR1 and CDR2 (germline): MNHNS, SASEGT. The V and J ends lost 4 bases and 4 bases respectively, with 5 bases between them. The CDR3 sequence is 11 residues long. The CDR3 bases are TGTGCCAGCAGTGTTCGGTACGAGCAGTACTTC. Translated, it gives CASSVRYEQYF.

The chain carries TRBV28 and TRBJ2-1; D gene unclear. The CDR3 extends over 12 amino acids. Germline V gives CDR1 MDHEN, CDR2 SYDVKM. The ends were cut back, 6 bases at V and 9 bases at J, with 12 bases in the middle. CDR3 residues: CASSPALGEQFF. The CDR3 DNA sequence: TGTGCCAGCAGCCCTGCCCTGGGTGAGCAGTTCTTC.

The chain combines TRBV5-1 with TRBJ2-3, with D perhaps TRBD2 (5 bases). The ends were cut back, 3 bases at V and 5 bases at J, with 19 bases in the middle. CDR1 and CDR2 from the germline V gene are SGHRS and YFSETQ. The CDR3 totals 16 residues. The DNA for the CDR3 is TGCGCCAGCAGCTACCTTTCCGGACTCGGGGAAGATACGCAGTATTTT. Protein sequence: CASSYLSGLGEDTQYF. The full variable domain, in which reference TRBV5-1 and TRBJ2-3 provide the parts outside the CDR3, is KAGVTQTPRYLIKTRGQQVTLSCSPISGHRSVSWYQQTPGQGLQFLFEYFSETQRNKGNFPGRFSGRQFSNSRSEMNVSTLELGDSALYLCASSYLSGLGEDTQYFGPGTRLTVL.

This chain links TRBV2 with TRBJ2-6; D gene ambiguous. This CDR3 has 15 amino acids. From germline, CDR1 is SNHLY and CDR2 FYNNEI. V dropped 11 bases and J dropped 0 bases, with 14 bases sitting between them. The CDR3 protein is CAGTQLSSGANVLTF. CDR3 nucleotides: TGTGCCGGAACACAACTTTCCTCTGGGGCCAACGTCCTGACTTTC.

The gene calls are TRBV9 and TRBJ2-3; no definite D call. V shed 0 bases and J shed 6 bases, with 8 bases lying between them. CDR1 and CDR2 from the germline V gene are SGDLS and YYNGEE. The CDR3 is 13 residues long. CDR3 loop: CASSVDSIDTQYF. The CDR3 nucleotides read TGTGCCAGCAGCGTAGACAGTATCGATACGCAGTATTTT.

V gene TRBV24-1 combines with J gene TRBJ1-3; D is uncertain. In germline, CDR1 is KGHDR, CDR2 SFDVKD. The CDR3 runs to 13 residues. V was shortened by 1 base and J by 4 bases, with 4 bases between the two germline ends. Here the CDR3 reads CATSDFAGNTIYF. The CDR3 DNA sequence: TGTGCCACCAGTGATTTCGCCGGAAACACCATATATTTT.

The CDR3 spells CASSLDGGIYEQYF. CDR3 in DNA: TGTGCCAGCAGCTTGGACGGGGGAATCTACGAGCAGTACTTC. The chain couples TRBV5-6 to TRBJ2-7; weak D call: TRBD2 (6 bases). Trimming stripped 0 bases from V and 3 bases from J, with 10 bases between. Germline CDR1 reads SGHDT; CDR2 reads YYEEEE. This CDR3 contains 14 residues.

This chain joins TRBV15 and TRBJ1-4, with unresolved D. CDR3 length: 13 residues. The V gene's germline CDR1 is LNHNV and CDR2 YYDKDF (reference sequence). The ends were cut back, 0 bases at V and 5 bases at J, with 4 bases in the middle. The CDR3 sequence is CATSRDTNEKLFF. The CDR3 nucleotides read TGTGCCACCAGCAGAGACACGAATGAAAAACTGTTTTTT. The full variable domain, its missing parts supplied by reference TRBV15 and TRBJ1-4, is DAMVIQNPRYQVTQFGKPVTLSCSQTLNHNVMYWYQQKSSQAPKLLFHYYDKDFNNEADTPDNFQSRRPNTSFCFLDIRSPGLGDTAMYLCATSRDTNEKLFFGSGTQLSVL.

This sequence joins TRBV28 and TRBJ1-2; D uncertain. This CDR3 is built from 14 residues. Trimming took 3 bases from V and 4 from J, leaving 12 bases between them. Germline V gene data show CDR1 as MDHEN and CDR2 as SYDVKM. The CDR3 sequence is CASSLEIHSYGYTF. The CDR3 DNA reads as TGTGCCAGCAGTTTGGAGATCCATAGCTATGGCTACACCTTC.

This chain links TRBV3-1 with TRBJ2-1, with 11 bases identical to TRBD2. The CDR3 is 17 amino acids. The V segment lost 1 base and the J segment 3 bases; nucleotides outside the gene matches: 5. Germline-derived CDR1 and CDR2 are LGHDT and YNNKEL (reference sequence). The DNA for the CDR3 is TGTGCCAGCAGCCAAGTCACCGGGACTAGCGGCTACAATGAGCAGTTCTTC. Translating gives CASSQVTGTSGYNEQFF.

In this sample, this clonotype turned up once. Written as DNA, the CDR3 is TGTGCCACCAGCAGAGTTGGAGAGACCCAGTACTTC. Its translation is CATSRVGETQYF. The chain uses TRBV15 and TRBJ2-5, with no clear D. Germline assignment: CDR1 LNHNV and CDR2 YYDKDF (reference sequence). The CDR3 spans 12 residues. Trimming cost V 1 base and J 4 bases, with 4 bases left between them.

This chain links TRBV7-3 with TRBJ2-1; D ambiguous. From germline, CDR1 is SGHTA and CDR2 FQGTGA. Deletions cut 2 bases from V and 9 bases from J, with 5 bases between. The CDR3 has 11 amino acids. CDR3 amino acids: CASSLGAEQFF. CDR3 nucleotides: TGTGCCAGCAGCTTAGGAGCTGAGCAGTTCTTC.

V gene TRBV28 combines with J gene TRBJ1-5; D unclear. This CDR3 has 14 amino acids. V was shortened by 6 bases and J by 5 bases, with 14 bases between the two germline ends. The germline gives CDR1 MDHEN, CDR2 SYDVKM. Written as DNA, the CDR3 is TGTGCCAGCAGCCCACCGGACCTTTATCAGCCCCAGCATTTT. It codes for CASSPPDLYQPQHF.

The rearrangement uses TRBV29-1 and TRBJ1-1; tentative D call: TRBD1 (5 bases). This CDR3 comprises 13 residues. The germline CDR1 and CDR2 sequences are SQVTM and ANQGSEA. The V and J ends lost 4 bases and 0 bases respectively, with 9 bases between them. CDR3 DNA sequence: TGCAGCGTTGTATACAGGCTGAACACTGAAGCTTTCTTT. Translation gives CSVVYRLNTEAFF. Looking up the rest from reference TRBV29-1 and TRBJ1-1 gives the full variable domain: SAVISQKPSRDICQRGTSLTIQCQVDSQVTMMFWYRQQPGQSLTLIATANQGSEATYESGFVIDKFPISRPNLTFSTLTVSNMSPEDSSIYLCSVVYRLNTEAFFGQGTRLTVV.

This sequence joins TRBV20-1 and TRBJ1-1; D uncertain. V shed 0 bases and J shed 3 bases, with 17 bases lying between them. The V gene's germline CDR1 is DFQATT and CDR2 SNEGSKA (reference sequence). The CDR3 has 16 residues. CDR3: CSARDQQSGPYTEAFF. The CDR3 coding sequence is TGCAGTGCTAGAGATCAGCAGTCAGGACCCTACACTGAAGCTTTCTTT.

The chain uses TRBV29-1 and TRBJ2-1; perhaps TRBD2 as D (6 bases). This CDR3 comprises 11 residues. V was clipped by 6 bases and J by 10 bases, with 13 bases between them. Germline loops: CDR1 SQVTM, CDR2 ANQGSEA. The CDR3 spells CSVGDFSEQFF. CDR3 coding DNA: TGCAGCGTAGGGGACTTCTCGGAGCAGTTCTTC.

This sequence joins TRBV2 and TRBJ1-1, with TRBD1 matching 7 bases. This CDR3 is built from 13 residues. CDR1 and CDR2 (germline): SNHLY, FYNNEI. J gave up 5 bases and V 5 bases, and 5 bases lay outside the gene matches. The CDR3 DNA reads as TGTGCCAGCAGTCGACAGGGAGCGACTGAAGCTTTCTTT. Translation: CASSRQGATEAFF. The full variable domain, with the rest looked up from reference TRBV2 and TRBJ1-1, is EPEVTQTPSHQVTQMGQEVILRCVPISNHLYFYWYRQILGQKVEFLVSFYNNEISEKSEIFDDQFSVERPDGSNFTLKIRSTKLEDSAMYFCASSRQGATEAFFGQGTRLTVV.

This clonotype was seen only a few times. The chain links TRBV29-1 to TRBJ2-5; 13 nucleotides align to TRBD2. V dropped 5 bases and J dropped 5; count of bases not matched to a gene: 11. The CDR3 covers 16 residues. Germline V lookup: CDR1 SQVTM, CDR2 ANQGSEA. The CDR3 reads CSVQPLAGGPRETQYF. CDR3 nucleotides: TGCAGCGTTCAACCACTAGCGGGGGGGCCAAGGGAGACCCAGTACTTC.